These 32 T cell receptor beta chains were all obtained from the same sample, sequenced in a study of memory CD4+ T cells and cytomegalovirus serostatus. The repertoire was sequenced with immunoSEQ multiplex PCR; TCRdb's copy has only in-frame clones and lacks some. Here the sample spans tens of thousands of clones, about 80% being singletons. The sort gate was single viable CD3+CD4+CD8-CD45RO+ cells for memory CD4+ T cells. Material for sequencing was memory CD4+ T cells from blood. Every receptor here comes from an adult in good health and CMV-seropositive.

V and J are TRBV18 and TRBJ2-6; D not certain. With 4 bases removed from V and 1 base from J, the gap between germline ends came to 8 bases. CDR3 length equals 15 residues. Per the germline V gene, CDR1 is KGHSH and CDR2 is LQKENI. The CDR3 protein is CASSQGLSGANVLTF. The CDR3 DNA follows: TGTGCCAGCTCACAAGGGTTATCTGGGGCCAACGTCCTGACTTTC.

The rearrangement links TRBV7-3 to TRBJ2-5, with 8 positions matching TRBD2. The trim removed 4 bases at V and 5 bases at J, leaving 6 bases unmatched. CDR3 length: 14 amino acids. Germline values: CDR1 SGHTA, CDR2 FQGTGA. The CDR3 DNA sequence: TGTGCCAGCAGCTCTCCGGGACTAGGGGAGACCCAGTACTTC. Protein: CASSSPGLGETQYF.

The chain has TRBV11-2 and TRBJ2-5; no firm D call. The V and J ends lost 1 base and 4 bases respectively, with 4 bases between them. Germline loops: CDR1 SGHAT, CDR2 FQNNGV. The CDR3 spans 12 residues. The CDR3 here is CASSLGRETQYF. The CDR3 bases are TGTGCCAGCAGCTTAGGCCGAGAGACCCAGTACTTC.

This clone has a single count. V is TRBV30 and J is TRBJ2-7; D uncertain. Germline-derived CDR1 and CDR2 are GTSNPN and SVGIG (reference sequence). CDR3 length: 13 amino acids. V dropped 4 bases and J dropped 9 bases, with 19 bases sitting between them. CDR3 amino acids: CAWKKTPVTRQYF. The CDR3 DNA follows: TGTGCCTGGAAAAAGACCCCAGTAACGAGGCAGTACTTC.

V usage is TRBV7-8 and J usage is TRBJ2-7, with TRBD2 matching 8 bases. V dropped 4 bases and J dropped 0; count of bases not matched to a gene: 8. CDR1 and CDR2 (germline): SGHVS, FQNEAQ. The CDR3 covers 16 residues. In DNA, the CDR3 is TGTGCCAGCAGCTATCTACTAGCGGACCGCTCCTACGAGCAGTACTTC. This encodes CASSYLLADRSYEQYF.

The chain employs TRBV27 and TRBJ1-2, with D possibly TRBD1 on 6 matching bases. CDR3 length: 14 amino acids. The V end lost 4 bases, the J end lost 2 bases, and 11 bases lay between the germline ends. Germline V CDR1 and CDR2: MNHEY, SMNVEV (reference sequence). The CDR3 DNA sequence: TGTGCCAGCAGTTGGGGGCGAACCAACTATGGCTACACCTTC. Its protein is CASSWGRTNYGYTF.

This clone was seen a few times. This chain joins TRBV5-1 and TRBJ2-2; perhaps TRBD1 as D (6 bases). Trimming removed 0 bases from V and 6 bases from J, with 6 bases in between. Germline V gene data show CDR1 as SGHRS and CDR2 as YFSETQ. The CDR3 sequence is 13 residues long. This chain's CDR3 is CASSLGQAGELFF. In nucleotides, the CDR3 is TGCGCCAGCAGCTTGGGACAGGCCGGGGAGCTGTTTTTT.

The chain links TRBV4-1 to TRBJ1-1; TRBD1 is a possible D gene (6 bases). Germline V CDR1 and CDR2: MGHRA, YSYEKL. The CDR3 sequence is 19 residues long. The V end lost 3 bases, the J end lost 1 base, and 24 bases lay between the germline ends. Here the CDR3 reads CASSQNPAPRQAWNTEAFF. In nucleotides, the CDR3 is TGCGCCAGCAGCCAGAACCCCGCACCCAGACAGGCATGGAACACTGAAGCTTTCTTT.

The chain recombines TRBV6-1 with TRBJ2-3, with 8 positions matching TRBD2. The CDR3 sequence is 15 residues long. Germline V gene sequence: CDR1 MNHNS, CDR2 SASEGT. Trimming removed 6 bases from V and 6 bases from J; junction bases left unmatched: 11. The CDR3 region has the DNA TGTGCCAGCAGCGACTACGAGCGGGGGCTTGATACGCAGTATTTT. It translates to CASSDYERGLDTQYF.

Details on this clone: The junction differs from germline at one of its ends, possibly a read error. V and J are TRBV11-2 and TRBJ1-2, with TRBD1 matching over 8 bases. The CDR3 spans 14 residues. The germline V gene encodes CDR1 SGHAT and CDR2 FQNNGV. The CDR3 is CASSWTQTGGTHFF. The CDR3 nucleotides read TGTGCCAGCAGCTGGACCCAAACAGGGGGTACCCATTTCTTC. Full variable domain (rest looked up from reference TRBV11-2 and TRBJ1-2): EAGVAQSPRYKIIEKRQSVAFWCNPISGHATLYWYQQILGQGPKLLIQFQNNGVVDDSQLPKDRFSAERLKGVDSTLKIQPAKLEDSAVYLCASSWTQTGGTHFFGSGTRLTVV.

The CDR3 nucleotides read TGTGCCAGCAAACTATGGGGGGAGCAAGAGACCCAGTACTTC. It translates to CASKLWGEQETQYF. The rearrangement uses TRBV27 and TRBJ2-5; maybe TRBD2 (6 bases). Germline V lookup: CDR1 MNHEY, CDR2 SMNVEV (reference sequence). CDR3 length equals 14 residues. V was pared by 7 bases and J by 2 bases, with 14 bases between.

The genes are TRBV7-6 and TRBJ1-3; unclear D gene. This CDR3 has 13 amino acids. V shed 0 bases and J shed 4 bases, with 4 bases lying between them. In germline, CDR1 is SGHVS, CDR2 FNYEAQ. CDR3 nucleotides: TGTGCCAGCAGCTTAGCGCCGGGAAACACCATATATTTT. Its protein product is CASSLAPGNTIYF. The complete variable domain, with remaining parts taken from reference TRBV7-6 and TRBJ1-3, reads GAGVSQSPRYKVTKRGQDVALRCDPISGHVSLYWYRQALGQGPEFLTYFNYEAQQDKSGLPNDRFSAERPEGSISTLTIQRTEQRDSAMYRCASSLAPGNTIYFGEGSWLTVV.

This clone has ten or more counts. J is TRBJ2-2 and V is TRBV2; D perhaps matches TRBD1 (6 bases). Germline CDR1 reads SNHLY; CDR2 reads FYNNEI. The CDR3 runs 14 residues. V lost 5 bases and J lost 3, with 10 bases in between. In DNA, the CDR3 is TGTGCCAGCAGTAGGGACACCTACACCGGGGAGCTGTTTTTT. Encoded protein: CASSRDTYTGELFF.

This clone has more than one count but fewer than ten. This CDR3 is CASSLERGTEAFF. Here the CDR3 DNA reads TGTGCCAGCAGCTTAGAAAGGGGGACTGAAGCTTTCTTT. V and J are TRBV7-9 and TRBJ1-1; TRBD1 is a possible D gene (6 bases). V lost 1 base and J 5 bases, leaving 8 bases between the germline ends. Germline lookup yields CDR1 SEHNR and CDR2 FQNEAQ (reference sequence). There are 13 residues in the CDR3.

In DNA form, the CDR3 reads TGTGCCAGCAGTAAAACAGGGTTTGGGTCCCAGTACTTC. It yields the protein CASSKTGFGSQYF. V is TRBV6-1 and J is TRBJ2-5, with D possibly being TRBD1 (6 bases). V gave up 5 bases and J gave up 9 bases, with 16 bases separating them. This CDR3 is 13 amino acids long. Germline-derived CDR1 and CDR2 are MNHNS and SASEGT.

The chain couples TRBV28 to TRBJ1-2, with 8 positions matching TRBD1. V was clipped by 5 bases and J by 8 bases; unmatched bases: 13. Per the germline V gene, CDR1 is MDHEN and CDR2 is SYDVKM. This CDR3 spans 15 amino acids. CDR3 residues: CASSGDTGTGRGYTF. The CDR3 bases are TGTGCCAGCAGTGGTGACACCGGGACAGGAAGGGGCTACACCTTC.

The chain has TRBV28 and TRBJ1-1, with 8 bases identical to TRBD1. Germline values: CDR1 MDHEN, CDR2 SYDVKM. V trimming: 6 bases; J trimming: 1 base; junction bases outside the gene matches: 7. The CDR3 has 15 amino acids. Written as DNA, the CDR3 is TGTGCCAGCAGAAGCCACGGGACAGGGAACACTGAAGCTTTCTTT. Amino acid sequence: CASRSHGTGNTEAFF.

This clone appeared a single time. The genes are TRBV29-1 and TRBJ2-2; a weak D match, TRBD1 (6 bases). The V end was cut by 3 bases, the J end by 5 bases, with 7 bases between. The CDR3 consists of 12 residues. Germline V gene data show CDR1 as SQVTM and CDR2 as ANQGSEA. CDR3 DNA sequence: TGCAGCGTTGAGCAGGGGACCGGGGAGCTGTTTTTT. Its translation is CSVEQGTGELFF.

The chain couples TRBV1 to TRBJ1-5. TRBV1 is assigned pseudogene status. The CDR3 totals 17 residues. The CDR3 region is CTSRGHGSDYSNQPQHF. The CDR3 bases are TGCACCAGCAGAGGTCACGGGTCGGACTATAGCAATCAGCCCCAGCATTTT.

Only a few counts were recorded for this clone. The chain is built from TRBV2 and TRBJ2-5, with TRBD2 matching over 10 bases. In germline, CDR1 is SNHLY, CDR2 FYNNEI. The CDR3 spans 17 residues. V shed 2 bases, J shed 5 bases, and the junction held 11 bases outside the gene matches. This CDR3 reads CASSERLAGAEGETQYF. The DNA for the CDR3 is TGTGCCAGCAGTGAACGGCTAGCGGGAGCCGAGGGGGAGACCCAGTACTTC.

V and J are TRBV7-9 and TRBJ2-1; D remains unclear. The V end lost 1 base, the J end lost 8 bases, and 12 bases lay between the germline ends. From germline, CDR1 is SEHNR and CDR2 FQNEAQ (reference sequence). The CDR3 totals 14 residues. The CDR3 nucleotides are TGTGCCAGCAGCTTAGGATCGGGTTTTGATGAGCAGTTCTTC. Translated: CASSLGSGFDEQFF.

This chain uses TRBV4-1 with TRBJ2-7; 8 bases are shared with TRBD1. Germline trimming cut 6 bases from V and 2 bases from J; bases unmatched to any gene: 18. The CDR3 is 18 residues long. Per germline, CDR1 MGHRA and CDR2 YSYEKL. The CDR3 coding sequence is TGCGCCAGCAGTCAGCCCGTTCTGGGCAGGGGGCCCGCCTACGAGCAGTACTTC. It yields the protein CASSQPVLGRGPAYEQYF.

CDR3 sequence: CASSLYGDQPQHF. The CDR3 nucleotides read TGCGCCAGCAGCTTGTACGGTGATCAGCCCCAGCATTTT. The chain joins TRBV5-1 to TRBJ1-5; D gene unclear. Per the germline V gene, CDR1 is SGHRS and CDR2 is YFSETQ. CDR3 length: 13 amino acids. The germline V and J ends were trimmed by 1 base and 5 bases, with 7 bases remaining between them.

This rearrangement joins TRBV7-2 to TRBJ2-1; the D gene is possibly TRBD1 (5 bases). Trimming cost V 1 base and J 1 base, with 8 bases left between them. This CDR3 contains 15 residues. CDR1 and CDR2 (germline): SGHTA, FQGNSA. The CDR3 DNA reads TGTGCCAGCAGCTTAGAGGGGATGTCCTACAATGAGCAGTTCTTC. Translating it yields CASSLEGMSYNEQFF.

J is TRBJ1-4 and V is TRBV7-2, with a weak D call TRBD1 (6 bases). CDR3 length: 16 amino acids. Germline values: CDR1 SGHTA, CDR2 FQGNSA. V was cut by 1 base and J by 6 bases, with 15 bases left in between. CDR3 sequence: CASSLGWAGEDEKLFF. CDR3 DNA sequence: TGTGCCAGCAGCTTAGGTTGGGCAGGGGAGGATGAAAAACTGTTTTTT. The variable domain in full, completed from reference TRBV7-2 and TRBJ1-4, reads GAGVSQSPSNKVTEKGKDVELRCDPISGHTALYWYRQSLGQGLEFLIYFQGNSAPDKSGLPSDRFSAERTGGSVSTLTIQRTQQEDSAVYLCASSLGWAGEDEKLFFGSGTQLSVL.

The chain has TRBV7-9 and TRBJ2-7; 12 positions agree with TRBD1. Germline V gene sequence: CDR1 SEHNR, CDR2 FQNEAQ (reference sequence). V lost 0 bases to trimming and J lost 6 bases; unmatched junction nucleotides: 6. There are 16 residues in the CDR3. This CDR3 is CASSLAWGQGAGEQYF. The CDR3 nucleotides read TGTGCCAGCAGCTTAGCCTGGGGACAGGGGGCTGGCGAGCAGTACTTC.

The rearrangement joins TRBV5-4 to TRBJ1-2, with 9 bases lining up with TRBD1. The CDR3 sequence is 14 residues long. The germline V gene encodes CDR1 SGHNT and CDR2 YYREEE (reference sequence). V lost 4 bases to trimming and J lost 4 bases; unmatched junction nucleotides: 5. This chain's CDR3 is CASSVDRGIYGYTF. CDR3 in DNA: TGTGCCAGCAGCGTGGACAGGGGAATCTATGGCTACACCTTC. Variable domain in full (rest from reference TRBV5-4 and TRBJ1-2): ETGVTQSPTHLIKTRGQQVTLRCSSQSGHNTVSWYQQALGQGPQFIFQYYREEENGRGNFPPRFSGLQFPNYSSELNVNALELDDSALYLCASSVDRGIYGYTFGSGTRLTVV.

This clone turned up a few times. This rearrangement joins TRBV14 to TRBJ2-7; unclear D gene. This CDR3 is built from 14 residues. The V and J ends lost 0 bases and 1 base respectively, with 7 bases between them. Germline V gene data show CDR1 as SGHDN and CDR2 as FVKESK. In DNA, the CDR3 is TGTGCCAGCAGCCAAGATCTCCAGTCCTACGAGCAGTACTTC. Translated, it gives CASSQDLQSYEQYF.

The chain employs TRBV5-1 and TRBJ2-2, with TRBD2 identical over 11 bases. Germline loops: CDR1 SGHRS, CDR2 YFSETQ. Unmatched junction bases numbered 2, after V lost 0 bases and J lost 4 bases. The CDR3 covers 16 residues. The CDR3 sequence is CASSLELAGATGELFF. The CDR3 DNA reads as TGCGCCAGCAGCTTGGAACTAGCGGGGGCCACCGGGGAGCTGTTTTTT.

The rearrangement joins TRBV4-1 to TRBJ1-1, with D possibly TRBD1 on 5 matching bases. In germline, CDR1 is MGHRA, CDR2 YSYEKL. Trimming pared 0 bases from V and 0 bases from J, leaving 14 bases between. The CDR3 is 17 residues long. The CDR3 protein is CASSQELRGGVNTEAFF. The CDR3 DNA reads TGCGCCAGCAGCCAAGAGTTAAGGGGAGGAGTGAACACTGAAGCTTTCTTT.

This clone was counted only a few times. The rearrangement links TRBV21-1 to TRBJ1-2; the D call in the table, TRBD1, was not verified against the DNA. TRBV21-1 is assigned pseudogene status. The CDR3 runs 14 residues. For the CDR3, the DNA is TGTGCCAGCAGCAAAGCAGGGGGAACCTATGGCTACACCTTC. Residues: CASSKAGGTYGYTF.

Here the CDR3 DNA reads TGCGCCAGCAGCAAGGGACTACACACGTACGAGCAGTACTTC. It codes for CASSKGLHTYEQYF. The chain employs TRBV5-1 and TRBJ2-7; TRBD2 matches 7 bases. CDR1 and CDR2 from the germline V gene are SGHRS and YFSETQ. The CDR3 is made up of 14 amino acids. V lost 4 bases, J lost 4 bases, and 8 bases stayed unmatched.